This T cell receptor beta chain is drawn from a study of T cells in Graves' hyperthyroidism and ophthalmopathy. Study-level results: In blood, most of the thyroid clonotypes expanded above 0.001 were also present. Model predictions of ophthalmopathy came a median about 6.3 months before onset.

This clonotype showed up just a few times. What it binds is not known. Looked up from germline, CDR1 is KGHSY and CDR2 is FQNENV. The germline V and J ends were trimmed by 4 bases and 0 bases, with 5 bases remaining between them. There are 13 residues in the CDR3. Uncontrolled infection, other autoimmune disease, pregnancy or lactation barred patients from enrollment. Clinical symptoms, serum thyroxine, TRAb, thyroid ultrasound and orbital computed tomography established diagnosis. Amplification of TCR beta CDR3 regions was performed using RNA transcripts as template. First-round RT-PCR of the TCR CDR3 relied on the HTBI primer set. TCRdb reprocessed the multiplex PCR reads via MiXCR and lists one record per CDR3 protein. The sample includes about 570,000 distinct CDR3 sequences, under 60% of them seen just once.

This TCR was recovered from an adult woman with Graves' disease, either hyperthyroidism or ophthalmopathy (not recorded which). The rearrangement links TRBV16 to TRBJ2-3; D is uncertain. What was sequenced was peripheral blood or thyroid tissue (not recorded which). The CDR3 DNA reads as TGTGCCAGCAGCCTTATTAGCACAGATACGCAGTATTTT. It codes for CASSLISTDTQYF. The entire variable domain, with the rest obtained from reference TRBV16 and TRBJ2-3, is as follows: GEEVAQTPKHLVRGEGQKAKLYCAPIKGHSYVFWYQQVLKNEFKFLISFQNENVFDETGMPKERFSAKCLPNSPCSLEIQATKLEDSAVYFCASSLISTDTQYFGPGTRLTVL.